The T cell receptor (beta chain) under discussion was sequenced for a study of metastatic and nonmetastatic thyroid tumors. Study as a whole: Peripheral blood and tumor or nodule samples from malignant and benign thyroid patients were compared.

Study-level results: It was reportedly found that TCR beta diversity was significantly higher in malignant thyroid tumors than in benign nodules, a difference seen in both blood and tumor samples.

Per the study methods: Clinicopathological groups supplied CDR3 differences that were used to build a distant-metastasis classifier for papillary thyroid cancer. Using MiXCR, TCRdb re-called clones from the PCR reads. The V and J calls were not made by the authors but by TCRdb's processing. The sample lists 25,000 to 30,000 clones; over 12% were seen once. V was trimmed by 2 bases and J by 7 bases, leaving 12 bases between them. The CDR3 has 15 residues. Germline CDR1 and CDR2: KGHSH and LQKENI. Every patient was untreated before thyroid surgery. This clone occurred many times. The target antigen is unknown.

The sequence was collected from a male donor with papillary thyroid cancer or a benign thyroid nodule (not recorded which). Some clones in this sample may be carry-over from other donors' samples. Input material: blood. The rearrangement links TRBV18 to TRBJ1-6; D is ambiguous. The CDR3 reads CASSPNFATNSPLHF. The CDR3 nucleotides are TGTGCCAGCTCACCAAACTTCGCTACGAATTCACCCCTCCACTTT.